These T cell receptor beta chains were read from a single sample in a study of response to subunit inactivated influenza vaccine. TCRdb called the RT-PCR reads again in MiXCR, with one record for every CDR3 protein. The sample lists 450,000 to 700,000 distinct CDR3 sequences; 12% to 15% were seen once. The sample was PBMCs from blood, taken 11 to 12 days after vaccination. These receptors all come from a man aged 50 or older who received an inactivated influenza vaccine. The CDR3 runs from the conserved cysteine through the conserved F or W. D genes are given only for firm matches. Rows may omit the clone size; those that give it use once, few, many or a size class.

v_call	cdr3_length	j_call	clone_size	d_call	cdr3_aa	cdr3_nt
TRBV7-3	17	TRBJ2-7	-	TRBD2	CASSSSGTSGSGYEQYF	TGTGCCAGCAGCTCCTCCGGGACTAGCGGGAGTGGGTACGAGCAGTACTTC
TRBV20-1	13	TRBJ1-1	-	-	CSARARTDTEAFF	TGCAGTGCTAGAGCCCGGACAGACACTGAAGCTTTCTTT
TRBV30	11	TRBJ2-1	-	-	CAWSVESGQFF	TGTGCCTGGAGTGTGGAAAGCGGGCAGTTCTTC
TRBV20-1	12	TRBJ2-7	many	-	CSATGTLYEQYF	TGCAGTGCTACCGGGACCCTCTACGAGCAGTACTTC
TRBV30	14	TRBJ2-5	few	-	CAWSWVASRETQYF	TGTGCCTGGAGTTGGGTCGCTAGCCGGGAGACCCAGTACTTC
TRBV7-9	17	TRBJ2-3	-	TRBD2	CASSPRRLADSTDTQYF	TGTGCCAGCAGCCCTCGTCGACTAGCGGATAGCACAGATACGCAGTATTTT
TRBV6-2/TRBV6-3	14	TRBJ1-5	-	TRBD1	CASSQGTGDQPQHF	TGTGCCAGCAGTCAAGGGACAGGGGATCAGCCCCAGCATTTT
TRBV3-1	13	TRBJ2-5	-	-	CASSQEGTETQYF	TGTGCCAGCAGCCAGGAGGGGACGGAGACCCAGTACTTC
TRBV6-1	13	TRBJ2-2	few	-	CASRTRGTGELFF	TGTGCCAGCAGGACCCGGGGTACCGGGGAGCTGTTTTTT
TRBV19	15	TRBJ2-7	-	TRBD1	CASSIGRGRLGEQYF	TGTGCCAGTAGTATAGGTAGGGGGCGCCTCGGCGAGCAGTACTTC
TRBV27	14	TRBJ2-1	-	-	CASSFGPSYNEQFF	TGTGCCAGCAGTTTTGGACCCTCCTACAATGAGCAGTTCTTC
TRBV6-2/TRBV6-3	11	TRBJ2-1	-	-	CASSYWTEQFF	TGTGCCAGCAGTTACTGGACTGAGCAGTTCTTC
TRBV5-1	14	TRBJ2-2	many	TRBD1	CASSLGGNTGELFF	TGCGCCAGCAGCCTAGGGGGCAACACCGGGGAGCTGTTTTTT
TRBV6-4	14	TRBJ1-1	many	-	CASSESRLNTEAFF	TGTGCCAGCAGTGAGAGTCGACTGAACACTGAAGCTTTCTTT
TRBV12-3/TRBV12-4	14	TRBJ2-1	few	TRBD2	CASSTSGRANEQFF	TGTGCCAGCAGCACTAGCGGGAGGGCGAATGAGCAGTTCTTC
TRBV20-1	16	TRBJ2-6	-	-	CSATAPGDSGANVLTF	TGCAGTGCTACTGCCCCAGGGGACTCTGGGGCCAACGTCCTGACTTTC